The 6 T cell receptor beta chains presented below share a single source sample, sequenced in a study of T cells in localized non-small cell lung cancer. This table comes from immunoSEQ multiplex PCR, and its TCRdb copy is limited to in-frame clones, with some not included. The sample lists tens of thousands of clones; around 83% were seen once. Specimen: PBMCs, collected before any cancer treatment. The receptors shown here come from a man aged 40 to 70 with stage II lung adenocarcinoma.

The table lists this clone with a few counts. This rearrangement joins TRBV28 to TRBJ1-1; possibly TRBD1 for D (6 bases). There are 13 residues in the CDR3. Germline V lookup: CDR1 MDHEN, CDR2 SYDVKM. V was shortened by 8 bases and J by 3 bases, with 13 bases between the two germline ends. CDR3 DNA: TGTGCCAGCTCGTATAGGGGGGACACTGAAGCTTTCTTT. The encoded protein is CASSYRGDTEAFF.

The rearrangement uses TRBV19 and TRBJ2-3; D unresolved. V was pared by 8 bases and J by 4 bases, with 7 bases between. The CDR3 has 11 amino acids. Germline CDR1 and CDR2: LNHDA and SQIVND (reference sequence). The CDR3 region has the DNA TGTGCCAGTGGCGTAGCAGATACGCAGTATTTT. This encodes CASGVADTQYF.

This clone was counted a few times. The CDR3 sequence: CASSLSESYEQYF. Written as DNA, the CDR3 is TGTGCCAGCAGCTTATCGGAGTCCTACGAGCAGTACTTC. The chain has TRBV7-9 and TRBJ2-7; D unclear. The CDR3 sequence is 13 residues long. V was shortened by 2 bases and J by 1 base, with 6 bases between the two germline ends. Germline CDR1 reads SEHNR; CDR2 reads FQNEAQ (reference sequence).

CDR3 in DNA: TGTGCCAGCAGCCCCGAGCAGGGGTCTGCCTACGAGCAGTACTTC. Protein product: CASSPEQGSAYEQYF. The rearrangement joins TRBV6-6 to TRBJ2-5; D perhaps matches TRBD1 (6 bases). The last part of the DNA fits TRBJ2-7 better; the J call may be wrong. The CDR3 covers 15 residues. Germline lookup yields CDR1 MNHNY and CDR2 SVGAGI (reference sequence).

The rearrangement joins TRBV6-1 to TRBJ1-4; TRBD1 matches at 8 bases. Losses at the gene ends were 8 bases for V and 8 bases for J; bases not matched to a gene: 7. The CDR3 is 13 residues long. Germline CDR1 reads MNHNS; CDR2 reads SASEGT. This CDR3 is CASSRDRKEKLFF. CDR3 bases: TGTGCCAGCTCCCGGGACAGGAAGGAAAAACTGTTTTTT.

The V call is TRBV6-5, the J call TRBJ1-2; no reliable D call. Germline V gene sequence: CDR1 MNHEY, CDR2 SVGAGI. V dropped 2 bases and J dropped 5 bases, with 12 bases sitting between them. The CDR3 spans 14 residues. CDR3 nucleotide sequence: TGTGCCAGCAGTTACGGGTCGGGGAAATATGGCTACACCTTC. Translated, it gives CASSYGSGKYGYTF.